This T cell receptor beta chain appears in the sequencing data of a study of shared clonotypes between healthy human individuals. In the study overall: Donor ages ranged 18 to 49 years: two women, a few men.

Study results and limitations: It was expected that sequencing depth would affect clonotype sharing among donors.

The study drew its donors from healthy HIV-negative adults without recent acute infections or vaccinations. Unsorted samples used about 90 million PBMCs for genomic DNA. Produced via immunoSEQ multiplex PCR; TCRdb's table is partial and in-frame only. The sample lists roughly 500,000 clones, around 74% occurring once. The CDR3 totals 19 residues. V lost 1 base and J 0 bases, leaving 19 bases between the germline ends. The V gene's germline CDR1 is SNHLY and CDR2 FYNNEI. For this clone: Antigen: not known.

The sequencing input was PBMCs. J is TRBJ1-5 and V is TRBV2; D gene unclear. The sequence was obtained from a woman between 35 and 50 years old in good health. Some clones in this sample may be carry-over from other donors' samples. In DNA form, the CDR3 reads TGTGCCAGCAGTGAAGGTCCACCAACATATAAATATAGCAATCAGCCCCAGCATTTT. Translation: CASSEGPPTYKYSNQPQHF.